This T cell receptor (beta chain) was identified in a study of blood T cell repertoires in COVID-19. At the level of the study: The origin of the acute and convalescent COVID-19 samples was the United States, Italy and Spain. Nucleic acid was either cDNA or gDNA, and it came from T cells, B-cell-depleted T cells, or PBMCs.

Per the authors' pipeline: Estimates of nucleated cell counts were drawn from the amplification of reference gene primers. Data came from immunoSEQ multiplex PCR; TCRdb stores just in-frame clones and leaves some out. Clone size and the V and J calls come from that table; the DNA yielded D and trimming. The sample contains 60,000 to 70,000 clones, 80% to 90% of which appear only once. V lost 3 bases, J lost 2 bases, and 6 bases stayed unmatched. Germline CDR1 reads SGHRS; CDR2 reads YFSETQ. The CDR3 runs to 17 residues. V usage is TRBV5-1 and J usage is TRBJ2-5, with 14 bases fitting TRBD2. The sample comprised peripheral blood. The receptor comes from an older woman with COVID-19, enrolled during active disease. The CDR3 reads CASSSTGLAGVQETQYF. The CDR3 DNA reads as TGCGCCAGCAGCTCGACGGGACTAGCGGGAGTACAAGAGACCCAGTACTTC.